The 17 T cell receptor beta chains reported below all come from one sample, sequenced in a study of T cells in Graves' hyperthyroidism and ophthalmopathy. Amplified TCR beta CDR3 regions came from RNA transcripts. RT-PCR in the first round (using the HTBI primer set) targeted the TCR CDR3. In TCRdb, the multiplex PCR reads were re-called with MiXCR into one record per CDR3 protein. The sample consists of fewer than 550,000 distinct CDR3 sequences, around 22% of them appearing once. Sequencing used blood. These receptors all come from a woman aged 25 to 39 with Graves' ophthalmopathy.

In its sample, this clonotype was seen a few times. The chain joins TRBV7-6 to TRBJ2-5; possible D gene TRBD2, 5 bases. Germline loops: CDR1 SGHVS, CDR2 FNYEAQ. V lost 5 bases, J lost 5 bases, and 15 bases lay in between. CDR3 length equals 14 residues. The CDR3 sequence: CASSPATGMETQYF. The CDR3, as DNA: TGTGCCAGCAGCCCAGCAACGGGAATGGAGACCCAGTACTTC.

This clonotype has at least ten counts. J is TRBJ2-7 and V is TRBV12-3 or TRBV12-4; 8 bases fit TRBD1. The junction had 9 bases not matched to a gene; V was cut back by 5 bases and J by 3 bases. This CDR3 is built from 15 residues. The CDR3 region is CASSPSQGANYEQYF. For the CDR3, the DNA is TGTGCCAGCAGTCCCTCCCAGGGGGCGAACTACGAGCAGTACTTC.

This clonotype has a handful of counts. The chain uses TRBV6-2 or TRBV6-3 and TRBJ2-6; D tentatively reads TRBD1 or TRBD2 (5 bases each). V was trimmed by 7 bases and J by 0 bases, leaving 13 bases between them. This CDR3 is 16 amino acids long. Looked up from germline, CDR1 is MNHEY and CDR2 is SVGEGT. Here the CDR3 reads CASTEGRRSGANVLTF. For the CDR3, the DNA is TGTGCCAGCACCGAGGGACGGCGCTCTGGGGCCAACGTCCTGACTTTC.

This clonotype was recorded many times. The J gene is TRBJ1-1, the V gene TRBV19; D not resolved. Germline values: CDR1 LNHDA, CDR2 SQIVND (reference sequence). CDR3 size: 13 residues. The V and J ends lost 3 bases and 3 bases respectively, with 8 bases between them. For the CDR3, the DNA is TGTGCCAGTAGTATGTGGGAATACACTGAAGCTTTCTTT. Encoded protein: CASSMWEYTEAFF.

This clonotype was detected many times. V usage is TRBV18 and J usage is TRBJ2-7, with TRBD2 matching 13 bases. Germline CDR1 reads KGHSH; CDR2 reads LQKENI. V trimming: 6 bases; J trimming: 2 bases; junction bases outside the gene matches: 4. The CDR3 has 15 residues. For the CDR3, the DNA is TGTGCCAGCTCTCCAGGACTAGCGGGAGCCTACGAGCAGTACTTC. It encodes CASSPGLAGAYEQYF.

Concerning this clonotype itself: Its ends do not fully match the called genes, so a read error is possible. J is TRBJ1-2 and V is TRBV6-2 or TRBV6-3; D is perhaps TRBD1 (6 bases). The CDR3 totals 15 residues. Germline V lookup: CDR1 MNHEY, CDR2 SVGEGT. DNA of the CDR3: TGTGCCAGCAGCCGCCGGGACATCCTGTTCTATGGTTACACCTTC. This encodes CASSRRDILFYGYTF.

The sample holds many counts of this clonotype. The V call is TRBV29-1, the J call TRBJ1-1, with D perhaps TRBD1 (5 bases). Germline V gene data show CDR1 as SQVTM and CDR2 as ANQGSEA. The CDR3 totals 11 residues. V lost 6 bases and J lost 1, with 6 bases in between. CDR3: CSVTGNTEAFF. Written as DNA, the CDR3 is TGCAGCGTCACAGGGAACACTGAAGCTTTCTTT.

The chain combines TRBV28 with TRBJ1-3; D is possibly TRBD1 (6 bases). Trimming left V 6 bases short and J 1 base short, with 16 bases between. Germline CDR1 reads MDHEN; CDR2 reads SYDVKM. The CDR3 spans 16 residues. The CDR3 DNA follows: TGTGCCAGCAGCCAAACTATGACAGGATCTGGAAACACCATATATTTT. As protein: CASSQTMTGSGNTIYF.

This clonotype was counted at least ten times. This chain joins TRBV2 and TRBJ2-7; possible D gene TRBD2, 6 bases. Trimming stripped 0 bases from V and 1 base from J, with 10 bases between. CDR1 is SNHLY and CDR2 is FYNNEI in the germline V gene. The CDR3 spans 15 residues. The CDR3 bases are TGTGCCAGCAGTGAAGCAGGACGGGGGTCCTACGAGCAGTACTTC. Protein sequence: CASSEAGRGSYEQYF.

Concerning this clonotype itself: A much more abundant neighbour one base away suggests this may be a read error. This chain uses TRBV18 with TRBJ2-5, with 7 nucleotides matching TRBD2. The germline gives CDR1 KGHSH, CDR2 LQKENI. V lost 1 base, J lost 1 base, and 3 bases stayed unmatched. This CDR3 comprises 15 residues. CDR3 protein: CASSPRAGLQETQYF. In DNA form, the CDR3 reads TGTGCCAGCTCACCACGAGCGGGGCTCCAAGAGACCCAGTACTTC.

This clonotype was found many times. V is TRBV20-1 and J is TRBJ2-6, with 8 positions matching TRBD2. The CDR3 is made up of 15 amino acids. Germline-derived CDR1 and CDR2 are DFQATT and SNEGSKA (reference sequence). V lost 4 bases to trimming and J lost 3 bases; unmatched junction nucleotides: 5. The CDR3 bases are TGCAGTGCTACAGCGGGGGTGGGTGGGGCCAACGTCCTGACTTTC. This codes for CSATAGVGGANVLTF.

The rearrangement links TRBV13 to TRBJ1-3; TRBD1 aligns across 9 bases. Germline V gene lookup returns CDR1 PRHDT and CDR2 FYEKMQ (reference sequence). The CDR3 is made up of 16 amino acids. Unmatched junction bases numbered 9, after V lost 5 bases and J lost 4 bases. CDR3 nucleotide sequence: TGTGCCAGCAGCCTCTGGACAGGGGTTCCGGGAAACACCATATATTTT. It specifies CASSLWTGVPGNTIYF.

This clonotype was recorded a few times. The chain has TRBV19 and TRBJ2-7; D is unclear. V dropped 5 bases and J dropped 6 bases, with 14 bases sitting between them. This CDR3 spans 13 amino acids. Looked up from germline, CDR1 is LNHDA and CDR2 is SQIVND (reference sequence). CDR3 protein: CASSLEAGREQYF. CDR3 DNA: TGTGCCAGTAGTCTCGAAGCCGGCCGCGAGCAGTACTTC.

The CDR3 reads CASSETRARTQPQHF. The CDR3 DNA reads TGTGCCAGCAGTGAAACTAGGGCGAGGACTCAGCCCCAGCATTTT. V and J are TRBV6-1 and TRBJ1-5, with unresolved D. V gave up 2 bases and J gave up 6 bases, with 14 bases separating them. The CDR3 has 15 amino acids. CDR1 and CDR2 from the germline V gene are MNHNS and SASEGT.

This clonotype was recorded at least ten times. This chain uses TRBV6-2 or TRBV6-3 with TRBJ2-7, with D uncertain. Germline CDR1 reads MNHEY; CDR2 reads SVGEGT. The germline V and J ends were trimmed by 7 bases and 0 bases, with 16 bases remaining between them. This CDR3 has 15 amino acids. The CDR3 bases are TGTGCCAGCACCTTCCACAGTGCAAGCTCCTACGAGCAGTACTTC. Amino acid sequence: CASTFHSASSYEQYF.

This clonotype was counted a few times. One base away lies a much larger clone, so this may be a sequencing read error. The V and J genes are TRBV14 and TRBJ2-5, with D possibly TRBD2 on 6 matching bases. The CDR3 covers 15 residues. Germline lookup yields CDR1 SGHDN and CDR2 FVKESK. CDR3 DNA: TGTGCCAGCAGCCACCTCCGGGAGATCGAAGAGACCAAGTACTTC. It translates to CASSHLREIEETKYF.

The chain uses TRBV6-1 and TRBJ1-6; no clear D. The CDR3 consists of 14 residues. Trimming took off 6 bases at V and 2 bases at J, with 8 bases between the two ends. Germline CDR1 is MNHNS and CDR2 is SASEGT. This CDR3 reads CASRRVTYNSPLHF. The CDR3 DNA follows: TGTGCCAGCAGACGAGTAACCTATAATTCACCCCTCCACTTT.